The 24 T cell receptor beta chains below all came from one sample that was sequenced in a study of blood T cell repertoires in COVID-19. Generated by immunoSEQ multiplex PCR, the TCRdb table keeps only in-frame clones and is missing some. Among approximately 100,000 clones listed, 84% were seen once. Sequenced material: peripheral blood. All receptors derive from a man aged 60-69 years with acute or convalescent COVID-19.

The chain carries TRBV19 and TRBJ2-5; the D gene is possibly TRBD2 (6 bases). Trimming removed 3 bases at V and 4 bases at J, with 9 bases between. Per the germline V gene, CDR1 is LNHDA and CDR2 is SQIVND (reference sequence). CDR3 length: 13 residues. The chain's CDR3 is CASSMEGSETQYF. The DNA of the CDR3 is TGTGCCAGTAGTATGGAGGGGTCAGAGACCCAGTACTTC.

The rearrangement uses TRBV10-3 and TRBJ1-1; maybe TRBD1 (6 bases). There are 14 residues in the CDR3. V lost 0 bases and J 6 bases, leaving 11 bases between the germline ends. The germline V gene has CDR1 ENHRY and CDR2 SYGVKD. In nucleotides, the CDR3 is TGTGCCATCAGTGAGTCTGGGGGGGCGGCTGAAGCTTTCTTT. It yields the protein CAISESGGAAEAFF.

The chain uses TRBV5-5 and TRBJ1-2, with TRBD1 matching over 9 bases. There are 15 residues in the CDR3. After removal of 4 bases from V and 3 bases from J, the junction contained 7 bases not matched to a gene. Germline values: CDR1 SGHKS, CDR2 YYEKEE (reference sequence). This CDR3 is CASSPGQGTHYGYTF. The CDR3 coding sequence is TGTGCCAGCAGCCCTGGACAGGGGACTCACTATGGCTACACCTTC.

The chain is built from TRBV6-5 and TRBJ1-2, with D possibly being TRBD1 (5 bases). The ends were cut back, 4 bases at V and 7 bases at J, with 22 bases in the middle. The CDR3 has 16 amino acids. Germline V gene data show CDR1 as MNHEY and CDR2 as SVGAGI. CDR3 nucleotides: TGTGCCAGCAGTTCAACCCTTGGGGTCAGGGAGGTTGGCTACACCTTC. It specifies CASSSTLGVREVGYTF.

V usage is TRBV11-1 and J usage is TRBJ1-2, with 8 positions matching TRBD1. The germline V gene has CDR1 SGHAT and CDR2 FQDESV (reference sequence). Germline trimming cut 3 bases from V and 6 bases from J; bases unmatched to any gene: 0. The CDR3 sequence is 12 residues long. The CDR3 region is CASSLGQDGYTF. DNA for the CDR3: TGTGCCAGCAGCTTGGGACAGGATGGCTACACCTTC.

The V and J genes are TRBV5-4 and TRBJ1-1; D unresolved. CDR1 and CDR2 (germline): SGHNT, YYREEE (reference sequence). Trimming pared 4 bases from V and 1 base from J, leaving 5 bases between. CDR3 length: 12 amino acids. CDR3 sequence reads: CASSLPNTEAFF. CDR3 coding DNA: TGTGCCAGCAGCCTACCGAACACTGAAGCTTTCTTT. Looking up the rest from reference TRBV5-4 and TRBJ1-1 gives the full variable domain: ETGVTQSPTHLIKTRGQQVTLRCSSQSGHNTVSWYQQALGQGPQFIFQYYREEENGRGNFPPRFSGLQFPNYSSELNVNALELDDSALYLCASSLPNTEAFFGQGTRLTVV.

The J gene is TRBJ1-5, the V gene TRBV5-5, with a tentative D call TRBD1 (6 bases). V was pared by 4 bases and J by 6 bases, with 14 bases between. CDR3 size: 14 residues. The germline CDR1 and CDR2 sequences are SGHKS and YYEKEE (reference sequence). CDR3 amino acids: CASSESQGTQPQHF. The CDR3 DNA is TGTGCCAGCAGCGAATCACAGGGAACTCAGCCCCAGCATTTT.

Written as DNA, the CDR3 is TGTGCCAGCAAACTAACAGGGGGCAGGGGCACCGGGGAGCTGTTTTTT. Translation gives CASKLTGGRGTGELFF. The chain combines TRBV2 with TRBJ2-2, with 9 bases fitting TRBD1. The CDR3 extends over 16 amino acids. V shed 7 bases, J shed 4 bases, and the junction held 10 bases outside the gene matches. Germline CDR1 is SNHLY and CDR2 is FYNNEI.

J is TRBJ2-3 and V is TRBV6-2 or TRBV6-3; 13 positions agree with TRBD2. J gave up 5 bases and V 4 bases, and 9 bases lay outside the gene matches. Germline CDR1 is MNHEY and CDR2 is SVGEGT. The CDR3 loop spans 17 amino acids. The CDR3 protein is CASSWVTSGGAKDTQYF. The CDR3 DNA reads TGTGCCAGCAGTTGGGTTACTAGCGGGGGGGCCAAAGATACGCAGTATTTT.

The chain employs TRBV7-9 and TRBJ1-2; D uncertain. Germline assignment: CDR1 SEHNR and CDR2 FQNEAQ (reference sequence). Trimming took 7 bases from V and 4 from J, leaving 10 bases between them. The CDR3 has 12 amino acids. This CDR3 is CASTEVAYGYTF. The CDR3 nucleotides read TGTGCCAGCACCGAGGTGGCCTATGGCTACACCTTC.

The CDR3 loop is CASSSSNRNYNEQFF. CDR3 DNA: TGTGCCAGCAGTTCTTCTAACAGGAACTACAATGAGCAGTTCTTC. The J gene is TRBJ2-1, the V gene TRBV6-5; possibly TRBD1 for D (5 bases). This CDR3 contains 15 residues. V gave up 4 bases and J gave up 3 bases, with 13 bases separating them. In germline, CDR1 is MNHEY, CDR2 SVGAGI.

The chain carries TRBV7-2 and TRBJ1-5, with a tentative D call TRBD1 (5 bases). Germline CDR1 and CDR2: SGHTA and FQGNSA. The CDR3 contains 14 residues. V lost 5 bases, J lost 2 bases, and 10 bases lay in between. CDR3 amino acids: CASSTIGGNQPQHF. The CDR3 nucleotides read TGTGCCAGCAGCACGATAGGGGGCAATCAGCCCCAGCATTTT.

This rearrangement joins TRBV2 to TRBJ1-5, with 8 nucleotides matching TRBD1. The CDR3 runs to 16 residues. Trimming at V came to 7 bases and at J to 0 bases, leaving 8 bases not matched to a gene. Germline V gene sequence: CDR1 SNHLY, CDR2 FYNNEI. CDR3 loop: CASTGQVSYSNQPQHF. The CDR3 DNA sequence: TGTGCCAGCACGGGACAGGTATCTTATAGCAATCAGCCCCAGCATTTT. Variable domain in full (rest from reference TRBV2 and TRBJ1-5): EPEVTQTPSHQVTQMGQEVILRCVPISNHLYFYWYRQILGQKVEFLVSFYNNEISEKSEIFDDQFSVERPDGSNFTLKIRSTKLEDSAMYFCASTGQVSYSNQPQHFGDGTRLSIL.

V is TRBV24-1 and J is TRBJ2-1; D is uncertain. CDR1 and CDR2 (germline): KGHDR, SFDVKD. This CDR3 comprises 16 residues. Trimming took off 2 bases at V and 0 bases at J, with 10 bases between the two ends. This CDR3 reads CATSDSAKSSYNEQFF. CDR3 DNA sequence: TGTGCCACCAGTGATTCCGCTAAAAGCTCCTACAATGAGCAGTTCTTC.

The chain links TRBV9 to TRBJ2-1; TRBD2 agrees at 12 bases. CDR3 length: 16 amino acids. Germline lookup yields CDR1 SGDLS and CDR2 YYNGEE. V shed 1 base and J 7 bases; nucleotides not matched to a gene: 6. The CDR3, as DNA: TGTGCCAGCAGCGTAATGGCTAGCGGGGGGGCAAATGAGCAGTTCTTC. It specifies CASSVMASGGANEQFF. Together with reference TRBV9 and TRBJ2-1, the CDR3 gives the full variable domain: DSGVTQTPKHLITATGQRVTLRCSPRSGDLSVYWYQQSLDQGLQFLIQYYNGEERAKGNILERFSAQQFPDLHSELNLSSLELGDSALYFCASSVMASGGANEQFFGPGTRLTVL.

In this sample, this clone turned up a few times. The chain couples TRBV6-6 to TRBJ2-1, with D perhaps matching TRBD1 (6 bases). CDR3 length: 12 amino acids. Germline V gene data show CDR1 as MNHNY and CDR2 as SVGAGI (reference sequence). The germline V and J ends were trimmed by 5 bases and 6 bases, with 8 bases remaining between them. In nucleotides, the CDR3 is TGTGCCAGCAGTATAGGGGGCAATGAGCAGTTCTTC. It translates to CASSIGGNEQFF.

The chain recombines TRBV11-2 with TRBJ1-6; unclear D gene. This CDR3 contains 14 residues. V was shortened by 3 bases and J by 9 bases, with 12 bases between the two germline ends. The germline CDR1 and CDR2 sequences are SGHAT and FQNNGV. CDR3 nucleotides: TGTGCCAGCAGCTTGGAGGGATTTAGTTCACCCCTCCACTTT. It codes for CASSLEGFSSPLHF.

The CDR3 protein is CASSQGSYRISSNYGYTF. CDR3 DNA sequence: TGTGCCAGCAGCCAAGGAAGTTACAGAATATCATCTAACTATGGCTACACCTTC. V is TRBV3-1 (or the pseudogene TRBV3-2) and J is TRBJ1-2, with D hard to call. V was shortened by 1 base and J by 0 bases, with 18 bases between the two germline ends. CDR1 LGHDT and CDR2 YNNKEL come from the germline V gene (reference sequence). This CDR3 spans 18 amino acids.

The chain joins TRBV24-1 to TRBJ1-2; 10 bases fit TRBD1. The germline gives CDR1 KGHDR, CDR2 SFDVKD. This CDR3 contains 19 residues. V was pared by 3 bases and J by 4 bases, with 16 bases of the junction left unmatched. As DNA, the CDR3 is TGTGCCACCAGTGATCGGGACAGGGGTTCGGGCCTAACGTTCTATGGCTACACCTTC. This encodes CATSDRDRGSGLTFYGYTF.

V usage is TRBV6-2 or TRBV6-3 and J usage is TRBJ2-1; TRBD1 aligns across 7 bases. The CDR3 covers 14 residues. Germline-derived CDR1 and CDR2 are MNHEY and SVGEGT. The junction had 3 bases not matched to a gene; V was cut back by 2 bases and J by 5 bases. CDR3 DNA: TGTGCCAGCAGTTACGGGACAGCTAACAATGAGCAGTTCTTC. Amino acids: CASSYGTANNEQFF.

V and J are TRBV7-6 and TRBJ2-5; D is possibly TRBD2 (5 bases). Between the trimmed V and J ends, which lost 4 bases and 5 bases, there was a span of 14 bases. The CDR3 length is 14 residues. Germline V lookup: CDR1 SGHVS, CDR2 FNYEAQ. CDR3: CASSSGSPRETQYF. In DNA, the CDR3 is TGTGCCAGCAGCTCGGGGTCTCCCCGGGAGACCCAGTACTTC.

V usage is TRBV4-2 and J usage is TRBJ2-7; 11 positions match TRBD1. Germline CDR1 and CDR2: LGHNA and YNFKEQ. The CDR3 runs to 16 residues. The ends lost 0 bases at V and 0 bases at J; junction bases unmatched: 1. As DNA, the CDR3 is TGTGCCAGCAGCCAAGATGGGACAGGGGGCTCCTACGAGCAGTACTTC. Translation: CASSQDGTGGSYEQYF.

This rearrangement joins TRBV5-4 to TRBJ2-7, with D perhaps matching TRBD2 (5 bases). The V end was cut by 2 bases, the J end by 1 base, with 7 bases between. The CDR3 runs to 13 residues. Looked up from germline, CDR1 is SGHNT and CDR2 is YYREEE (reference sequence). The CDR3 bases are TGTGCCAGCAGCTTCGGGGAGTCCTACGAGCAGTACTTC. As protein: CASSFGESYEQYF.

This clone came up once. The rearrangement uses TRBV19 and TRBJ1-5, with D perhaps matching TRBD1 (5 bases). CDR1 and CDR2 from the germline V gene are LNHDA and SQIVND (reference sequence). V lost 3 bases and J 3 bases, leaving 9 bases between the germline ends. This CDR3 region has 14 residues. Here the CDR3 DNA reads TGTGCCAGTAGTATGGGGCGGTTCAATCAGCCCCAGCATTTT. Protein product: CASSMGRFNQPQHF.